This TCR beta chain came from a study of T-cell memory formation after mild COVID-19. TCRdb re-called the 5' RACE reads through MiXCR, storing one row per CDR3 protein. Seen here are a few hundred thousand distinct CDR3 sequences, 20% to 25% observed once, and the top ten hold 8.8%. Whole-study results and caveats: Among clones contracting day 15 to 85, CD4/CD8 was balanced, whereas later expanders leaned CD4+. The CD4+ clones that contracted clustered mainly within CM and EM, and the CD8+ clones concentrated in EMRA.

This clonotype has only a few counts. What it binds is unknown. Trimming cost V 1 base and J 2 bases; bases outside gene matches: 9. The CDR3 spans 18 residues. Specimen: PBMCs or a T cell subset sorted from them (not recorded which). V usage is TRBV12-3 or TRBV12-4 and J usage is TRBJ2-5, with TRBD2 matching over 11 bases. The sequence derives from an adult woman who had mild COVID-19 (a few samples of this study predate the infection). Cell type and time point are not known. CDR3 DNA: TGTGCCAGCAGTTTAGAGGCTCCTAGCGGGGGGCCGCAAGAGACCCAGTACTTC. Protein: CASSLEAPSGGPQETQYF.